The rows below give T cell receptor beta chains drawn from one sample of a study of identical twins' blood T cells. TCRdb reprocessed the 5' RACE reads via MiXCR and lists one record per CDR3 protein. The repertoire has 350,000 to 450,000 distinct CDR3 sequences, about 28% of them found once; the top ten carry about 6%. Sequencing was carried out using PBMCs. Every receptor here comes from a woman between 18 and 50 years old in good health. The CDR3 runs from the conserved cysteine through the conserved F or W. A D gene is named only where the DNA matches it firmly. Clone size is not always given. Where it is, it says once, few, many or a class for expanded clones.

cdr3_nt: TGCAGTGCTAGGGGAGGACAGTTAACTCAGCCCCAGCATTTT
cdr3_aa: CSARGGQLTQPQHF
v_call: TRBV20-1
d_call: .
j_call: TRBJ1-5
clone_size: .

cdr3_nt: TGTGCCAGCCGAACCCCGACTAGCGGGGGGTACAATGAGCAGTTCTTC
cdr3_aa: CASRTPTSGGYNEQFF
v_call: TRBV19
d_call: TRBD2
j_call: TRBJ2-1
clone_size: .

cdr3_nt: TGTGCTAGTGATGATCGGACAGGAGCTTTATTCACTGAAGCTTTCTTT
cdr3_aa: CASDDRTGALFTEAFF
v_call: TRBV12-5
d_call: TRBD1
j_call: TRBJ1-1
clone_size: few

cdr3_nt: TGCGCCAGCAGCTTAAGGAGGGGGAGTAGAACAGATACGCAGTATTTT
cdr3_aa: CASSLRRGSRTDTQYF
v_call: TRBV5-1
d_call: .
j_call: TRBJ2-3
clone_size: few

cdr3_nt: TGTGCCAGCTCACCGGGACAGTCTTACAATGAGCAGTTCTTC
cdr3_aa: CASSPGQSYNEQFF
v_call: TRBV18
d_call: TRBD1
j_call: TRBJ2-1
clone_size: .

cdr3_nt: TGCAGTGCTAGAGAACTAGCGGGAGGGAACACCGGGGAGCTGTTTTTT
cdr3_aa: CSARELAGGNTGELFF
v_call: TRBV20-1
d_call: TRBD2
j_call: TRBJ2-2
clone_size: few

cdr3_nt: TGTGCCACTCTCAATCCCAGGGAGGGCAATCAGCCCCAGCATTTT
cdr3_aa: CATLNPREGNQPQHF
v_call: TRBV19
d_call: .
j_call: TRBJ1-5
clone_size: .

cdr3_nt: TGTGCCAGCAGCAGGGATTTTTATGACTACACCTTC
cdr3_aa: CASSRDFYDYTF
v_call: TRBV7-2
d_call: .
j_call: TRBJ1-2
clone_size: .

cdr3_nt: TGCAGCGCACGGACAGGGCTGGGCACTGAAGCTTTCTTT
cdr3_aa: CSARTGLGTEAFF
v_call: TRBV29-1
d_call: TRBD1
j_call: TRBJ1-1
clone_size: few

cdr3_nt: TGTGCCAGCAGCGAATACCAAAGGGGCGAGCAGTACTTC
cdr3_aa: CASSEYQRGEQYF
v_call: TRBV5-4
d_call: .
j_call: TRBJ2-7
clone_size: .

cdr3_nt: TGTGCCAGCACCGGGACAGGGATGGATCAGCCCCAGCATTTT
cdr3_aa: CASTGTGMDQPQHF
v_call: TRBV12-3/TRBV12-4
d_call: TRBD1
j_call: TRBJ1-5
clone_size: .

cdr3_nt: TGTGCCAGCAGCCCCCCTCTGGGTTCTGGAAACACCATATATTTT
cdr3_aa: CASSPPLGSGNTIYF
v_call: TRBV12-3/TRBV12-4
d_call: .
j_call: TRBJ1-3
clone_size: .

cdr3_nt: TGCAGTGCGGGCGGGGGGGGAAGCACAGATACGCAGTATTTT
cdr3_aa: CSAGGGGSTDTQYF
v_call: TRBV20-1
d_call: TRBD2
j_call: TRBJ2-3
clone_size: .

cdr3_nt: TGTGCCAGCACGCACGGGGTTACCGGGGAGCTGTTTTTT
cdr3_aa: CASTHGVTGELFF
v_call: TRBV6-6
d_call: .
j_call: TRBJ2-2
clone_size: few

cdr3_nt: TGTGCCAGCAGCGCCTCAGGGGGCCCGAACACTGAAGCTTTCTTT
cdr3_aa: CASSASGGPNTEAFF
v_call: TRBV7-9
d_call: TRBD1
j_call: TRBJ1-1
clone_size: few

cdr3_nt: TGTGCCATCAGCAGGACTTCCCTCGAGCAGTACTTC
cdr3_aa: CAISRTSLEQYF
v_call: TRBV10-3
d_call: .
j_call: TRBJ2-7
clone_size: .

cdr3_nt: TGTGCCAGCAGCCAAGCTCCGGGGGTCCACAATGAGCAGTTCTTC
cdr3_aa: CASSQAPGVHNEQFF
v_call: TRBV3-1
d_call: .
j_call: TRBJ2-1
clone_size: few

cdr3_nt: TGCGCCAGCAGCTTGGAGACAGAAAATGGCTACACCTTC
cdr3_aa: CASSLETENGYTF
v_call: TRBV5-1
d_call: .
j_call: TRBJ1-2
clone_size: few

cdr3_nt: TGTGCCAGCCGAATCACAGATCTGGGCCCGGGACTAGAATCTGCTGAGCAGTTCTTC
cdr3_aa: CASRITDLGPGLESAEQFF
v_call: TRBV6-2/TRBV6-3
d_call: TRBD2
j_call: TRBJ2-1
clone_size: few

cdr3_nt: TGTGCCAGCAGTCAGGGGGGGCCGGGTCAGCCCCAGCATTTT
cdr3_aa: CASSQGGPGQPQHF
v_call: TRBV6-5
d_call: TRBD1
j_call: TRBJ1-5
clone_size: many

cdr3_nt: TGTGCCAGCAGCCCCCTCCTGGACAGGGGGCGCGTAAATCAGCCCCAGCATTTT
cdr3_aa: CASSPLLDRGRVNQPQHF
v_call: TRBV6-6
d_call: TRBD1
j_call: TRBJ1-5
clone_size: .

cdr3_nt: TGTGCCAGCAGCTCAGGGACCTCCAGGCCCCAGCATTTT
cdr3_aa: CASSSGTSRPQHF
v_call: TRBV7-9
d_call: .
j_call: TRBJ1-5
clone_size: few

cdr3_nt: TGTTCCAGCAGTTTCCGGACAGGGTTGAACACTGAAGCTTTCTTT
cdr3_aa: CSSSFRTGLNTEAFF
v_call: TRBV7-9
d_call: TRBD1
j_call: TRBJ1-1
clone_size: .

cdr3_nt: TGTGCCAGCAGCGACGACTGGAATGAGCAGTTCTTC
cdr3_aa: CASSDDWNEQFF
v_call: TRBV27
d_call: .
j_call: TRBJ2-1
clone_size: .

cdr3_nt: TGCGCCAGCGGGACGGGAGATAATTCACCCCTCCACTTT
cdr3_aa: CASGTGDNSPLHF
v_call: TRBV10-2
d_call: .
j_call: TRBJ1-6
clone_size: many

cdr3_nt: TGTGCCGCTGAGGGGGGATTCAATGGCTACACCTTC
cdr3_aa: CAAEGGFNGYTF
v_call: TRBV11-2
d_call: .
j_call: TRBJ1-2
clone_size: few

cdr3_nt: TGTGCCAGCAGCTTAGTATGGCGGGGGCACACTGAAGCTTTCTTT
cdr3_aa: CASSLVWRGHTEAFF
v_call: TRBV7-2
d_call: .
j_call: TRBJ1-1
clone_size: few

cdr3_nt: TGTGCCAGCAGCTCCCACCAGGGGGACGGAAACACCATATATTTT
cdr3_aa: CASSSHQGDGNTIYF
v_call: TRBV11-2
d_call: TRBD1
j_call: TRBJ1-3
clone_size: few

cdr3_nt: TGTGCCAGCAGCGTAGCGGAGGGCGTGACAGCTTTCTTT
cdr3_aa: CASSVAEGVTAFF
v_call: TRBV9
d_call: .
j_call: TRBJ1-1
clone_size: .

cdr3_nt: TGTGCCAGCAGTTCCAGGGGAGCTCAAGAGACCCAGTACTTC
cdr3_aa: CASSSRGAQETQYF
v_call: TRBV27
d_call: .
j_call: TRBJ2-5
clone_size: .

cdr3_nt: TGTGCCAGCAGGTCGGGCGGTACGAACACTGAAGCTTTCTTT
cdr3_aa: CASRSGGTNTEAFF
v_call: TRBV6-5
d_call: .
j_call: TRBJ1-1
clone_size: .

cdr3_nt: TGTGCCAGCAGCTTAGAATCCCGATATCAGCCCCAGCATTTT
cdr3_aa: CASSLESRYQPQHF
v_call: TRBV7-2
d_call: .
j_call: TRBJ1-5
clone_size: .

cdr3_nt: TGTGCCAGCAGCTTGACGGATAGCAATCAGCCCCAGCATTTT
cdr3_aa: CASSLTDSNQPQHF
v_call: TRBV7-8
d_call: .
j_call: TRBJ1-5
clone_size: .

cdr3_nt: TGCAGTGCTGGGACGGGGAGCTCAGGAAACACCATATATTTT
cdr3_aa: CSAGTGSSGNTIYF
v_call: TRBV20-1
d_call: .
j_call: TRBJ1-3
clone_size: many

cdr3_nt: TGCAGCGTTGAAGATGGGACAGCCACATATGGCTACACCTTC
cdr3_aa: CSVEDGTATYGYTF
v_call: TRBV29-1
d_call: TRBD1
j_call: TRBJ1-2
clone_size: few

cdr3_nt: TGCAGCGCTGGAGCCTTATCCAACTATGGCTACACCTTC
cdr3_aa: CSAGALSNYGYTF
v_call: TRBV29-1
d_call: .
j_call: TRBJ1-2
clone_size: few

cdr3_nt: TGCAGTGCTAGGAGGCAGGGGAGCTCCTACAATGAGCAGTTCTTC
cdr3_aa: CSARRQGSSYNEQFF
v_call: TRBV20-1
d_call: .
j_call: TRBJ2-1
clone_size: .

cdr3_nt: TGTGCCAGCAGCCAGGCTCGGAGTTCACCCCTCCACTTT
cdr3_aa: CASSQARSSPLHF
v_call: TRBV3-1
d_call: .
j_call: TRBJ1-6
clone_size: .

cdr3_nt: TGTGCCAGCAGCCAAGATGGGTCGGTGACAGATACGCAGTATTTT
cdr3_aa: CASSQDGSVTDTQYF
v_call: TRBV4-2
d_call: .
j_call: TRBJ2-3
clone_size: few

cdr3_nt: TGTGCCGGGTCGAGGGACAGTGACACTGAAGCTTTCTTT
cdr3_aa: CAGSRDSDTEAFF
v_call: TRBV19
d_call: TRBD1
j_call: TRBJ1-1
clone_size: .

cdr3_nt: TGCGCCAGCAGCCAAGATACTGGGGCCAACGTCCTGACTTTC
cdr3_aa: CASSQDTGANVLTF
v_call: TRBV4-1
d_call: .
j_call: TRBJ2-6
clone_size: .

cdr3_nt: TGCAGTGCTAGGCTCTCTCGGGGGGCAGGGGATACGCAGTATTTT
cdr3_aa: CSARLSRGAGDTQYF
v_call: TRBV20-1
d_call: .
j_call: TRBJ2-3
clone_size: few

cdr3_nt: TGCAGCGTTCCCAGGACTGGGAGTTACTCTGAGCAGTTCTTC
cdr3_aa: CSVPRTGSYSEQFF
v_call: TRBV29-1
d_call: .
j_call: TRBJ2-1
clone_size: many

cdr3_nt: TGCAGTGTCTCGTTTGTCACTGAAGCTTTCTTT
cdr3_aa: CSVSFVTEAFF
v_call: TRBV20-1
d_call: .
j_call: TRBJ1-1
clone_size: .

cdr3_nt: TGTGCCAGCAGCTTGATTCTTATGGGACCCAAAACGGATGGCTACACCTTC
cdr3_aa: CASSLILMGPKTDGYTF
v_call: TRBV7-2
d_call: .
j_call: TRBJ1-2
clone_size: .

cdr3_nt: TGCGCCAGCAGTGAGTCAGGGGCTAGCGGATACACCGGGGAGCTGTTTTTT
cdr3_aa: CASSESGASGYTGELFF
v_call: TRBV10-1
d_call: TRBD2
j_call: TRBJ2-2
clone_size: .

cdr3_nt: TGCAGTGCTAGTGCTTGGGGTAGTCGAGGTTACGAGCAGTACTTC
cdr3_aa: CSASAWGSRGYEQYF
v_call: TRBV20-1
d_call: .
j_call: TRBJ2-7
clone_size: once

cdr3_nt: TGCGCCAGCAGCCCGAGGGACAGGGGAGACGAGCAGTACTTC
cdr3_aa: CASSPRDRGDEQYF
v_call: TRBV5-1
d_call: TRBD1
j_call: TRBJ2-7
clone_size: .

cdr3_nt: TGTGCCAGCAGTTTAGCAGAGCGGAACTATGGCTACACCTTC
cdr3_aa: CASSLAERNYGYTF
v_call: TRBV28
d_call: .
j_call: TRBJ1-2
clone_size: .

cdr3_nt: TGTGCCAGCAGTGAAGCAGGGGGCTTTAATCAGCCCCAGCATTTT
cdr3_aa: CASSEAGGFNQPQHF
v_call: TRBV2
d_call: TRBD1
j_call: TRBJ1-5
clone_size: .

cdr3_nt: TGTGCCAGCTACTCACAACCCAACACCGGGGAGCTGTTTTTT
cdr3_aa: CASYSQPNTGELFF
v_call: TRBV27
d_call: .
j_call: TRBJ2-2
clone_size: .

cdr3_nt: TGCAGCGTTGATCGGACAGGCGGCTACACCTTC
cdr3_aa: CSVDRTGGYTF
v_call: TRBV29-1
d_call: TRBD1
j_call: TRBJ1-2
clone_size: few